A selection of T cell receptor beta chains follows, all from one sample in a study of blood T cell repertoires in COVID-19. The data were produced by immunoSEQ multiplex PCR, yet TCRdb's version contains in-frame clones alone and is incomplete. The table lists about 310,000 clones, more than 75% of them singletons. The sample comprised peripheral blood. All receptors come from a man aged 50 to 60 with active or convalescent COVID-19. CDR3s include the opening cysteine and the closing phenylalanine or tryptophan. The order of the fields is J gene, V gene, D gene, clone size, CDR3 DNA, CDR3 protein. The D gene is left open where the match is weak. Clone size appears in some rows only: once, few, many, or a class for an expanded clone.

j_call: TRBJ1-5; v_call: TRBV28; d_call: TRBD1; clone_size: -; cdr3_nt: TGTGCCAGCAGTCGGACAGGGAGACAGCCCCAGCATTTT; cdr3_aa: CASSRTGRQPQHF
j_call: TRBJ1-2; v_call: TRBV5-5; d_call: -; clone_size: -; cdr3_nt: TGTGCCAGCAGCTTGTCGCCCAGTGTCTATGGCTACACCTTC; cdr3_aa: CASSLSPSVYGYTF
j_call: TRBJ1-4; v_call: TRBV5-1; d_call: -; clone_size: -; cdr3_nt: TGCGCCAGCAGCTTGACAGGGCGATCGGATGAAAAACTGTTTTTT; cdr3_aa: CASSLTGRSDEKLFF
j_call: TRBJ2-3; v_call: TRBV7-9; d_call: -; clone_size: -; cdr3_nt: TGTGCCAGCAGCTTATTGGCGGGCCTCACGGGTACGCAGTATTTT; cdr3_aa: CASSLLAGLTGTQYF
j_call: TRBJ1-4; v_call: TRBV7-9; d_call: TRBD1; clone_size: -; cdr3_nt: TGTGCCAGCAACACAGGGGTTAGCAATGAAAAACTGTTTTTT; cdr3_aa: CASNTGVSNEKLFF
j_call: TRBJ2-2; v_call: TRBV2; d_call: -; clone_size: -; cdr3_nt: TGTGCCAGCAGTGCTGCAGGAATTGGCCTGTTTTTT; cdr3_aa: CASSAAGIGLFF
j_call: TRBJ1-5; v_call: TRBV11-2; d_call: -; clone_size: -; cdr3_nt: TGTGCCAGCAGCTTAGTAGGGGGGGACGGTCAGCCCCAGCATTTT; cdr3_aa: CASSLVGGDGQPQHF
j_call: TRBJ2-5; v_call: TRBV27; d_call: TRBD1; clone_size: -; cdr3_nt: TGTGCCAGCAGTGGAAGACAGGGGGCGGAGACCCAGTACTTC; cdr3_aa: CASSGRQGAETQYF
j_call: TRBJ2-7; v_call: TRBV19; d_call: -; clone_size: -; cdr3_nt: TGTGCCAGTAGCAGATTGGGGACTGGAGGGGTGGGAGCGGAGCAGTACTTC; cdr3_aa: CASSRLGTGGVGAEQYF
j_call: TRBJ2-1; v_call: TRBV18; d_call: -; clone_size: -; cdr3_nt: TGTGCCAGCTCACCAAGTGGGACTTTCAACAATGAGCAGTTCTTC; cdr3_aa: CASSPSGTFNNEQFF
j_call: TRBJ1-1; v_call: TRBV11-3; d_call: -; clone_size: -; cdr3_nt: TGTGCCAGCAGCCTAGACAGGAACACTGAAGCTTTCTTT; cdr3_aa: CASSLDRNTEAFF
j_call: TRBJ1-1; v_call: TRBV5-4; d_call: TRBD1; clone_size: -; cdr3_nt: TGTGCCAGCAGCTTGCAGGGGGTTGAGACTGAAGCTTTCTTT; cdr3_aa: CASSLQGVETEAFF
j_call: TRBJ2-7; v_call: TRBV18; d_call: -; clone_size: few; cdr3_nt: TGTGCCAGCTCACCAAGCCCCTACGAGCAGTACTTC; cdr3_aa: CASSPSPYEQYF
j_call: TRBJ1-3; v_call: TRBV7-8; d_call: -; clone_size: few; cdr3_nt: TGTGCCAGCAGCTTGAGACTGGGTAGCTCTGGAAACACCATATATTTT; cdr3_aa: CASSLRLGSSGNTIYF
j_call: TRBJ1-4; v_call: TRBV28; d_call: -; clone_size: -; cdr3_nt: TGTGCCACCGTGCTGCCAGGGAACGGTGAAAAACTGTTTTTT; cdr3_aa: CATVLPGNGEKLFF
j_call: TRBJ2-7; v_call: TRBV30; d_call: -; clone_size: -; cdr3_nt: TGTGCCTGGACGGATGAATGGAGCGAGCAGTACTTC; cdr3_aa: CAWTDEWSEQYF
j_call: TRBJ2-1; v_call: TRBV2; d_call: TRBD2; clone_size: -; cdr3_nt: TGTGCCAGCAGTGCCGGGGGTGGTAGCGGGGTTCGTCACAATGAGCAGTTCTTC; cdr3_aa: CASSAGGGSGVRHNEQFF
j_call: TRBJ1-1; v_call: TRBV6-6; d_call: TRBD1; clone_size: -; cdr3_nt: TGTGCCAGCAGTTACTCGGGACAGATGTCAGAAGGTTTCTTT; cdr3_aa: CASSYSGQMSEGFF
j_call: TRBJ2-2; v_call: TRBV9; d_call: TRBD2; clone_size: -; cdr3_nt: TGTGCCAGCAGCCAGACTAGCGGGGGGCCCGGGGAGCTGTTTTTT; cdr3_aa: CASSQTSGGPGELFF